The clone carrying this T cell receptor beta chain appeared many times. The source of the sample is a study of human T cells and chemical hapten exposure. The wider study: Sensitizing treatment utilized 2% DPC over a roughly 2 cm by roughly 2 cm portion of upper inner arm skin.

One entry per CDR3 protein results from TCRdb running MiXCR on the RACE reads. There are under 200,000 distinct CDR3 sequences in the sample; almost 30% occur only once, and roughly 3% lies in the top ten. Noted time point: pre-sensitization, week 0. Indicated treatment: therapeutic diphenylcyclopropenone sensitization with weekly scalp DPC. CDR1 SGHTA and CDR2 FQGNSA come from the germline V gene. V gave up 5 bases and J gave up 0 bases, with 10 bases separating them. The CDR3 covers 15 residues. Sequenced material: whole blood, taken in connection with sensitization to the hapten diphenylcyclopropenone (DPC). The chain is built from TRBV7-2 and TRBJ1-4, with D maybe TRBD1 (6 bases). The sequence was collected from a woman younger than 45 with alopecia areata. Some clones in this sample may be carry-over from other donors' samples. For the CDR3, the DNA is TGTGCCAGCAGCCCGGAGGGGGCAACTAATGAAAAACTGTTTTTT. Protein: CASSPEGATNEKLFF. Full variable domain (rest looked up from reference TRBV7-2 and TRBJ1-4): GAGVSQSPSNKVTEKGKDVELRCDPISGHTALYWYRQSLGQGLEFLIYFQGNSAPDKSGLPSDRFSAERTGGSVSTLTIQRTQQEDSAVYLCASSPEGATNEKLFFGSGTQLSVL.